This paragraph covers one T cell receptor beta chain sequence. There were only Caucasian adults among the donors, and all lived in Nashville, Tennessee. In unsorted samples, genomic DNA was obtained using 75 million to 90 million PBMCs. The sample is drawn from a study of shared clonotypes between healthy human individuals. This CDR3 is 16 amino acids long. Germline V gene lookup returns CDR1 SGHAT and CDR2 FQNNGV. V lost 4 bases, J lost 8 bases, and 15 bases stayed unmatched. Some clones are missing from TCRdb's copy, which holds only in-frame ones; the method was immunoSEQ multiplex PCR. The sample has about 490,000 clones; around 73% are singletons.

The chain couples TRBV11-2 to TRBJ2-7; 9 nucleotides agree with TRBD1. Sample: PBMCs. This clonotype was obtained from a woman aged 40 to 50 in good health. Some clones in this sample may be carry-over from other donors' samples. The CDR3 is CASSSPQRDRVVKQYF. The CDR3 bases are TGTGCCAGCAGCTCCCCCCAGCGGGACAGGGTCGTGAAGCAGTACTTC.